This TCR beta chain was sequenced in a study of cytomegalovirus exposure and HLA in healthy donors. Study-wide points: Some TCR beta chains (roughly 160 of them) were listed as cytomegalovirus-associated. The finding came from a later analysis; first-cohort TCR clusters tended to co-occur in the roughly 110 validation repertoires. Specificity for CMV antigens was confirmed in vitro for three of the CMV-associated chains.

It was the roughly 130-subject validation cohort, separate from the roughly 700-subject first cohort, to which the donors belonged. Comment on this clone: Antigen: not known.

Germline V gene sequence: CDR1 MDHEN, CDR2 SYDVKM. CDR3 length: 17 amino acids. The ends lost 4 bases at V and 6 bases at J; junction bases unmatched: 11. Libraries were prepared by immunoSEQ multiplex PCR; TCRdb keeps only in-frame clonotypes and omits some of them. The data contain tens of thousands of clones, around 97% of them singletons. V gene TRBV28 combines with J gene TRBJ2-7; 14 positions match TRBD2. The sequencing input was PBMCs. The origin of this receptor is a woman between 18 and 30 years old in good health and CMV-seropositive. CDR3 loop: CASSSLNTGLAGGEQYF. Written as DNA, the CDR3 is TGTGCCAGCAGTTCCCTGAATACTGGACTAGCGGGAGGCGAGCAGTACTTC.